One sample yielded the 17 T cell receptor beta chains listed below, sequenced in a study of blood T cell repertoires in COVID-19. Profiling relied on immunoSEQ multiplex PCR, and the TCRdb table lists in-frame clones only, not all of them. The sample carries about 110,000 clones, more than 80% recorded once. The source material was peripheral blood. Receptor source: an older woman with acute or convalescent COVID-19.

A few counts support this clone. This chain uses TRBV11-2 with TRBJ2-6; 7 bases match TRBD1. Trimming at V came to 5 bases and at J to 0 bases, leaving 10 bases not matched to a gene. The CDR3 runs 18 residues. Germline CDR1 SGHAT, CDR2 FQNNGV. CDR3 in amino acids: CASSPRGTVSSGANVLTF. In DNA form, the CDR3 reads TGTGCCAGCAGCCCTAGGGGGACAGTTAGCTCTGGGGCCAACGTCCTGACTTTC.

V usage is TRBV14 and J usage is TRBJ2-7, with 7 bases that match TRBD1. V shed 3 bases, J shed 3 bases, and the junction held 5 bases outside the gene matches. Germline CDR1 reads SGHDN; CDR2 reads FVKESK. The CDR3 is made up of 14 amino acids. In nucleotides, the CDR3 is TGTGCCAGCAGCCAGACAGGGTTTATCTACGAGCAGTACTTC. Encoded protein: CASSQTGFIYEQYF.

The gene calls are TRBV10-3 and TRBJ2-2; 7 bases are shared with TRBD2. With 2 bases clipped from V and 6 bases from J, the junction kept 9 bases outside the gene matches. Germline CDR1 and CDR2: ENHRY and SYGVKD. The CDR3 is 16 amino acids. The CDR3 DNA reads as TGTGCCATCAGTGAGCAAGGACTAGGGTCCGCCGGGGAGCTGTTTTTT. Its translation is CAISEQGLGSAGELFF.

V is TRBV7-9 and J is TRBJ2-1; D not resolved. CDR3 length: 12 amino acids. Germline lookup yields CDR1 SEHNR and CDR2 FQNEAQ (reference sequence). V shed 5 bases and J shed 10 bases, with 12 bases lying between them. Here the CDR3 DNA reads TGTGCCAGCAGCCCGGAAGGCGGCGAGCAGTTCTTC. It encodes CASSPEGGEQFF. The full variable domain, rest sourced from reference TRBV7-9 and TRBJ2-1, is DTGVSQNPRHKITKRGQNVTFRCDPISEHNRLYWYRQTLGQGPEFLTYFQNEAQLEKSRLLSDRFSAERPKGSFSTLEIQRTEQGDSAMYLCASSPEGGEQFFGPGTRLTVL.

Concerning this clone itself: A read error may produce the germline difference seen at one junction end. The rearrangement links TRBV7-7 to TRBJ1-4, with D perhaps matching TRBD1 (5 bases). Germline V CDR1 and CDR2: SSHAT, FNYEAQ (reference sequence). The CDR3 is 15 amino acids. The CDR3 here is CASSLGTGANEKLFF. CDR3 bases: TGTGCTAGCAGCTTAGGCACAGGCGCTAATGAAAAACTGTTTTTT.

This clone has just a few counts. The chain is built from TRBV5-4 and TRBJ2-7; 13 bases align to TRBD2. The CDR3 has 16 amino acids. Germline CDR1 and CDR2: SGHNT and YYREEE (reference sequence). V was clipped by 3 bases and J by 0 bases; unmatched bases: 3. The CDR3 sequence: CASSWGLAGSSYEQYF. The CDR3 DNA reads TGTGCCAGCAGCTGGGGACTAGCGGGGAGCTCCTACGAGCAGTACTTC.

This sequence joins TRBV5-1 and TRBJ1-3, with D possibly matching TRBD1 (6 bases). Trimming left V 0 bases short and J 4 bases short, with 14 bases between. CDR1 and CDR2 (germline): SGHRS, YFSETQ. CDR3 length equals 16 residues. The CDR3 DNA reads TGCGCCAGCAGCTTGGCATACAGGGCGATCGGAAACACCATATATTTT. It encodes CASSLAYRAIGNTIYF.

The chain recombines TRBV6-5 with TRBJ1-4; D possibly corresponds to TRBD1 (5 bases). V lost 6 bases and J lost 6, with 14 bases in between. The length of the CDR3 is 14 residues. The V gene's germline CDR1 is MNHEY and CDR2 SVGAGI. CDR3 sequence reads: CASSPGSGYEKLFF. The CDR3 DNA follows: TGTGCCAGCAGCCCAGGGTCAGGTTATGAAAAACTGTTTTTT.

The chain links TRBV6-5 to TRBJ1-2; D is undetermined. CDR1 and CDR2 from the germline V gene are MNHEY and SVGAGI. Trimming pared 6 bases from V and 2 bases from J, leaving 10 bases between. CDR3 length equals 13 residues. CDR3 sequence (DNA): TGTGCCAGCAGCCCAACAGAGAACTATGGCTACACCTTC. The encoded protein is CASSPTENYGYTF.

The J gene is TRBJ2-3, the V gene TRBV30, with 8 bases aligning to TRBD2. The CDR3 sequence is 16 residues long. Germline trimming cut 5 bases from V and 4 bases from J; bases unmatched to any gene: 14. CDR1 and CDR2 (germline): GTSNPN, SVGIG (reference sequence). The CDR3 nucleotides read TGTGCCTGGGGGCGTGGGGGGACTAGACTATCAGATACGCAGTATTTT. Its translation is CAWGRGGTRLSDTQYF.

This rearrangement joins TRBV24-1 to TRBJ2-2, with D possibly matching TRBD2 (6 bases). Trimming left V 5 bases short and J 0 bases short, with 12 bases between. Germline lookup yields CDR1 KGHDR and CDR2 SFDVKD. The CDR3 has 16 amino acids. The CDR3 here is CATSGAGPTNTGELFF. The CDR3 bases are TGTGCCACCAGTGGCGCGGGACCAACGAACACCGGGGAGCTGTTTTTT.

The chain has TRBV6-6 and TRBJ1-2; D not certain. Trimming took 6 bases from V and 3 from J, leaving 14 bases between them. From germline, CDR1 is MNHNY and CDR2 SVGAGI (reference sequence). This CDR3 has 14 amino acids. In DNA form, the CDR3 reads TGTGCCAGCAGCCTCCCCGGCCGGGACTATGGCTACACCTTC. Its translation is CASSLPGRDYGYTF.

The genes are TRBV9 and TRBJ2-1; 9 nucleotides match TRBD2. The CDR3 has 17 amino acids. CDR1 and CDR2 from the germline V gene are SGDLS and YYNGEE. Trimming at V came to 0 bases and at J to 2 bases, leaving 6 bases not matched to a gene. The CDR3 DNA reads as TGTGCCAGCAGCGTAGTCGGAGCTAGCGGGACCTACAATGAGCAGTTCTTC. Its protein is CASSVVGASGTYNEQFF.

The rearrangement joins TRBV6-5 to TRBJ1-3; 7 bases match TRBD1. Losses at the gene ends were 8 bases for V and 2 bases for J; bases not matched to a gene: 6. CDR3 length equals 14 residues. In germline, CDR1 is MNHEY, CDR2 SVGAGI. CDR3 loop: CASATGTAGNTIYF. The CDR3 region has the DNA TGTGCCAGCGCAACCGGGACAGCTGGAAACACCATATATTTT.

The CDR3 nucleotides read TGTGCCAGCAGCTTAGAGAGGACTGAAGCTTTCTTT. This gives the protein CASSLERTEAFF. This chain connects TRBV7-8 to TRBJ1-1; no definite D call. CDR1 is SGHVS and CDR2 is FQNEAQ in the germline V gene. Trimming removed 1 base from V and 5 bases from J, with 5 bases in between. The CDR3 has 12 amino acids.

This sequence joins TRBV6-1 and TRBJ1-6, with 8 positions matching TRBD1. Germline lookup yields CDR1 MNHNS and CDR2 SASEGT. J gave up 4 bases and V 6 bases, and 5 bases lay outside the gene matches. The CDR3 contains 15 residues. This chain's CDR3 is CASSQGTGYNSPLHF. For the CDR3, the DNA is TGTGCCAGCAGCCAAGGGACAGGATATAATTCACCCCTCCACTTT.

The V and J genes are TRBV28 and TRBJ2-7; 8 nucleotides line up with TRBD2. CDR3 length: 15 residues. Germline lookup yields CDR1 MDHEN and CDR2 SYDVKM. V lost 9 bases and J lost 0; bases outside the gene matches: 10. The CDR3 region is CARPLGTRSSYEQYF. As DNA, the CDR3 is TGTGCCAGACCTCTCGGGACTAGGAGCTCCTACGAGCAGTACTTC.